This T cell receptor beta chain was captured by sequencing in a study of CD8+CD57+ T cells in acquired aplastic anemia. Across the study: Roughly 3.2 ug was the average amount of DNA from sorted CD4+ and CD8+ cells. Study-wide results and limits: Twenty-nine shared CD8+ CDR3s appeared highly expressed within patients' immunodominant clones. A significant difference in CD8+ Simpson's diversity between patients and controls was not found.

In patients chosen for sequencing, flow cytometry had shown CD8+CD57+ cell expansion. CDR3 length: 15 amino acids. Trimming pared 5 bases from V and 2 bases from J, leaving 14 bases between. The germline gives CDR1 SEHNR, CDR2 FQNEAQ (reference sequence). Genomic DNA acted as the template from which TCR beta VDJ combination and CDR3 sequence profiling were carried out. TCRdb reprocessed the reads via MiXCR and lists one record per CDR3 protein. There are around 200,000 distinct CDR3 sequences in the sample; nearly 50% occur only once, and about 9.5% lies in the top ten. A remark on this clonotype: Its antigen is currently unknown.

This TCR was recovered from a human donor with aplastic anemia. This chain uses TRBV7-9 with TRBJ2-3; D unresolved. Sequenced input: sorted CD4+, CD8+, or CD8+CD57+ T cells (not recorded which) from PBMCs. CDR3 residues: CASSHHSPVTDTQYF. In DNA form, the CDR3 reads TGTGCCAGCAGCCACCACTCCCCCGTCACAGATACGCAGTATTTT.